The entry below describes one TCR beta chain. Its specificity is unknown. The sample originates from a study of blood T cells in healthy people across ages. For the second PCR, which ran for about 6 to 11 cycles, a sample-barcoded 5' primer and a J-beta primer mix were used. A 12-random-nucleotide template-switch adaptor tagged each cDNA molecule. TCRdb itself ran the 5' RACE reads through MiXCR, one entry per CDR3 protein. This sample carries approximately 780,000 distinct CDR3 sequences, more than 25% of them seen once, and the ten largest clones take under 3%. The study's findings and limits: Roughly linear declines in TCR beta diversity per million T cells occurred with age. The study found more naive CD4+ cells and higher diversity in long-lived than aged donors.

V was clipped by 3 bases and J by 11 bases; unmatched bases: 11. The germline CDR1 and CDR2 sequences are GTSNPN and SVGIG (reference sequence). This CDR3 spans 13 amino acids. The same sample was also used in a study of T cells of mothers and their children. From that study: Mothers yielded over 8 million CDR3 reads, children about 3.1 million each.

Sequencing was performed on blood. This chain uses TRBV30 with TRBJ1-1; 8 bases agree with TRBD1. This clonotype was sampled from a boy aged 10-17 years in good health. CDR3 loop: CAWRRRDRWMAFF. The CDR3 region has the DNA TGTGCCTGGAGGCGCCGGGACAGGTGGATGGCTTTCTTT.